A selection of T cell receptor beta chains follows, all from one sample in a study of blood T cell repertoires in COVID-19. Repertoires were generated with immunoSEQ multiplex PCR, while TCRdb's copy carries only in-frame clones and drops some. The repertoire holds about 150,000 clones, with more than 80% as singletons. The sample consisted of PBMCs or T cells enriched from blood (not recorded which). The receptors come from a man aged 45-65 years who had recovered from COVID-19. CDR3s include the opening cysteine and the closing phenylalanine or tryptophan. Clone sizes are given selectively: once, few, many, or a class where the clone is expanded.

v_call	j_call	clone_size	cdr3_aa
TRBV6-5	TRBJ1-2	-	CASRTGTGNYGYTF
TRBV9	TRBJ1-2	-	CASSPGTGPQWGYTF
TRBV28	TRBJ2-3	-	CASSFIGAGGPDTQYF
TRBV4-2	TRBJ1-5	-	CASSQVESAADNQPQHF
TRBV7-2	TRBJ2-1	-	CASSWRVRTESNEQFF
TRBV6-2/TRBV6-3	TRBJ1-6	-	CASSSPPGGISPLHF
TRBV10-3	TRBJ2-5	-	CAISDRARGGETQYF
TRBV5-4	TRBJ2-3	-	CASSLELAGEGTDTQYF
TRBV18	TRBJ2-7	-	CASSPRDQGITYEQYF
TRBV11-2	TRBJ2-1	-	CASSRRQGPIGEQFF
TRBV29-1	TRBJ1-2	-	CSVARGSGSGYTF
TRBV7-3	TRBJ2-1	-	CASSFNGPGGPRNEQFF
TRBV28	TRBJ1-5	-	CASSLFAGSNQPQHF
TRBV2	TRBJ1-5	-	CASSEQGARQPQHF
TRBV18	TRBJ2-3	once	CASSWGTEVTDTQYF
TRBV7-3	TRBJ2-1	-	CASSPRTGLKEVHEQFF
TRBV5-1	TRBJ2-3	-	CASRPAGTGHTDTQYF
TRBV4-1	TRBJ2-1	-	CASSPRLAAYNEQFF
TRBV6-1	TRBJ1-2	-	CASSELLRGEKGRKGYTF
TRBV11-3	TRBJ2-1	-	CASSLIGGSNEQFF
TRBV1	TRBJ1-2	once	CTSSQASSRDRVSGYTF
TRBV28	TRBJ1-4	-	CASRSTGNEKLFF
TRBV11-3	TRBJ2-7	-	CASSLGRTRGEQYF
TRBV29-1	TRBJ1-4	-	CSVRGMTGGNEKLFF
TRBV9	TRBJ1-5	-	CASSERGARNQPQHF
TRBV7-3	TRBJ2-6	-	CASSKQGALANVLTF
TRBV7-2	TRBJ1-5	-	CASSFGTLGNQPQHF
TRBV5-1	TRBJ1-2	-	CASSQSQGGYGYTF
TRBV7-2	TRBJ2-7	-	CASSLLGQAYEQYF
TRBV28	TRBJ1-2	-	CASSLGTGPGGYTF
TRBV27	TRBJ2-3	-	CASSLSGVWVTDTQYF
TRBV2	TRBJ2-5	once	CASSEASDQETQYF
TRBV11-2	TRBJ2-7	-	CASSLVSQGEQYF
TRBV14	TRBJ1-2	-	CASRPQGYYGYTF
TRBV18	TRBJ2-5	-	CASSPPGTLIKETQYF
TRBV5-1	TRBJ1-2	once	CASSLGNSEGGYTF
TRBV7-9	TRBJ2-2	-	CASRNRESGELFF
TRBV11-2	TRBJ1-2	-	CASSLTSGTSDGYTF
TRBV2	TRBJ2-1	-	CASSRVGLAGHNEQFF
TRBV19	TRBJ2-4	-	CASSLRPPEQKNIQYF
TRBV6-5	TRBJ2-7	-	CASSGFSYEQYF
TRBV9	TRBJ2-5	-	CASSATGANQETQYF
TRBV2	TRBJ1-5	-	CASSTRFNQPQHF
TRBV10-3	TRBJ2-5	few	CAISAVRGNQETQYF
TRBV6-1	TRBJ1-1	-	CASSEFLAGLNTEAFF